A selection of T cell receptor beta chains follows, all from one sample in a study of blood T cells in healthy people across ages. TCRdb recomputed calls from the 5' RACE reads with MiXCR, one row per CDR3 protein. The table lists approximately 760,000 distinct CDR3 sequences, roughly 25% of them singletons. The same data also went into a second study, on T cells of mothers and their children.

The sample taken for sequencing was blood. The origin of the receptors is a boy between 10 and 17 years old in good health. CDR3s include the opening cysteine and the closing phenylalanine or tryptophan. D genes are given only for firm matches. Clone size is not always given. Where it is, it says once, few, many or a class for expanded clones.

CASSQDRAGGLRDTQYF TGCGCCAGCAGCCAAGATAGGGCAGGGGGCCTTCGAGATACGCAGTATTTT TRBV4-3 17 few TRBJ2-3 TRBD1
CASTSPSGGAETQYF TGTGCCAGCACCTCCCCGTCCGGGGGTGCAGAGACCCAGTACTTC TRBV28 15 many TRBJ2-5 .
CASTITGYNEQFF TGTGCCAGCACCATCACGGGTTACAATGAGCAGTTCTTC TRBV7-8 13 . TRBJ2-1 .
CSVGTKHSYEQYF TGCAGCGTTGGGACTAAACACTCCTACGAGCAGTACTTC TRBV29-1 13 few TRBJ2-7 .
CASSLGGPVPGELFF TGTGCCAGCAGCTTAGGGGGACCGGTCCCCGGGGAGCTGTTTTTT TRBV11-3 15 . TRBJ2-2 .
CSATTQGRKETQYF TGCAGTGCGACAACACAGGGTAGAAAAGAGACCCAGTACTTC TRBV20-1 14 . TRBJ2-5 .
CASSFGGAYEQYF TGTGCCAGCAGTTTTGGGGGGGCCTACGAGCAGTACTTC TRBV7-9 13 many TRBJ2-7 TRBD2
CASSPSGTGGLNEQFF TGTGCCAGCAGCCCTTCCGGGACAGGGGGCCTGAATGAGCAGTTCTTC TRBV7-3 16 few TRBJ2-1 TRBD1
CASRPGGATEAFF TGTGCCAGCCGACCAGGGGGGGCCACTGAAGCTTTCTTT TRBV12-3/TRBV12-4 13 . TRBJ1-1 TRBD1
CASSVWTAKYEQYF TGTGCCAGCAGTGTCTGGACAGCGAAATACGAGCAGTACTTC TRBV6-1 14 few TRBJ2-7 .
CASSLSSLGDNEQFF TGTGCCAGCAGCTTAAGTTCCTTGGGGGACAATGAGCAGTTCTTC TRBV7-3 15 . TRBJ2-1 .
CASSRGQLGLGDSPLHF TGTGCCAGCAGTCGTGGGCAGTTGGGGCTAGGGGATTCACCCCTCCACTTT TRBV11-2 17 . TRBJ1-6 .
CSVEGRGEQFF TGCAGCGTTGAGGGTCGCGGTGAGCAGTTCTTC TRBV29-1 11 . TRBJ2-1 .
CASSTQGQWGETQYF TGTGCCAGCAGTACACAGGGACAGTGGGGGGAGACCCAGTACTTC TRBV28 15 few TRBJ2-5 TRBD1